These 15 T cell receptor beta chains came from one sample sequenced in a study of CD8+ T cells in alopecia areata. Sequencing used cDNA as its template, made by extracting RNA and reverse transcribing it. The repertoire was sequenced with immunoSEQ multiplex PCR; TCRdb's copy has only in-frame clones and lacks some. This sample has 150,000 to 200,000 clones; 67% occur once, and the top ten carry roughly 11%. This specimen was CD8+ T cells sorted from blood, taken at week 0. The source is a human donor with alopecia areata.

The chain carries TRBV19 and TRBJ1-5; D unclear. The CDR3 consists of 13 residues. Germline lookup yields CDR1 LNHDA and CDR2 SQIVND (reference sequence). V lost 5 bases and J 0 bases, leaving 5 bases between the germline ends. The CDR3 DNA follows: TGTGCCAGTAGTGTTGATAGCAATCAGCCCCAGCATTTT. It yields the protein CASSVDSNQPQHF. The full variable domain, in which reference TRBV19 and TRBJ1-5 provide the parts outside the CDR3, is DGGITQSPKYLFRKEGQNVTLSCEQNLNHDAMYWYRQDPGQGLRLIYYSQIVNDFQKGDIAEGYSVSREKKESFPLTVTSAQKNPTAFYLCASSVDSNQPQHFGDGTRLSIL.

This clone was seen more than once but under ten times. The CDR3 spells CATGPLPGQGEIADTEAFF. The CDR3 nucleotides are TGTGCCACGGGCCCACTTCCGGGACAGGGGGAAATAGCGGACACTGAAGCTTTCTTT. V usage is TRBV10-3 and J usage is TRBJ1-1, with 11 bases lining up with TRBD1. V lost 10 bases and J lost 3; bases outside the gene matches: 22. The length of the CDR3 is 19 residues. In germline, CDR1 is ENHRY, CDR2 SYGVKD.

This sequence joins TRBV10-3 and TRBJ1-2; D gene uncertain. Germline assignment: CDR1 ENHRY and CDR2 SYGVKD. The CDR3 runs to 12 residues. With 3 bases removed from V and 6 bases from J, the gap between germline ends came to 8 bases. The CDR3 spells CAISEGLDGYTF. The CDR3 nucleotides are TGTGCCATCAGTGAAGGGCTTGATGGCTACACCTTC.

This clone was picked up a small number of times. The genes are TRBV15 and TRBJ2-7, with 11 bases identical to TRBD2. The germline V gene has CDR1 LNHNV and CDR2 YYDKDF (reference sequence). The length of the CDR3 is 15 residues. Losses at the gene ends were 4 bases for V and 0 bases for J; bases not matched to a gene: 2. DNA of the CDR3: TGTGCCACCAGCATTGGACTAGCGGGCTCCTACGAGCAGTACTTC. This sequence encodes CATSIGLAGSYEQYF.

This rearrangement joins TRBV4-1 to TRBJ2-3; perhaps TRBD2 as D (6 bases). The CDR3 has 18 amino acids. From germline, CDR1 is MGHRA and CDR2 YSYEKL. V was shortened by 1 base and J by 4 bases, with 21 bases between the two germline ends. The CDR3 DNA sequence: TGCGCCAGCAGCCAAGGTGGGGCGAGACTAGAGGGACCAGATACGCAGTATTTT. Amino acid sequence: CASSQGGARLEGPDTQYF.

The chain recombines TRBV13 with TRBJ2-1, with unresolved D. The CDR3 totals 16 residues. V gave up 5 bases and J gave up 0 bases, with 14 bases separating them. The V gene's germline CDR1 is PRHDT and CDR2 FYEKMQ (reference sequence). CDR3 sequence reads: CASSPAKESSYNEQFF. The CDR3 DNA is TGTGCCAGCAGCCCCGCCAAGGAGAGCTCCTACAATGAGCAGTTCTTC. Together with reference TRBV13 and TRBJ2-1, the CDR3 gives the full variable domain: AAGVIQSPRHLIKEKRETATLKCYPIPRHDTVYWYQQGPGQDPQFLISFYEKMQSDKGSIPDRFSAQQFSDYHSELNMSSLELGDSALYFCASSPAKESSYNEQFFGPGTRLTVL.

Only a few counts were recorded for this clone. The V and J genes are TRBV10-3 and TRBJ2-7; D is ambiguous. Germline CDR1 ENHRY, CDR2 SYGVKD. Trimming left V 4 bases short and J 3 bases short, with 4 bases between. The CDR3 covers 11 residues. CDR3 nucleotides: TGTGCCATCAGTGGAAGCTACGAGCAGTACTTC. Its translation is CAISGSYEQYF.

This rearrangement joins TRBV7-6 to TRBJ2-1, with D perhaps matching TRBD1 or TRBD2 (5 bases each). Germline V gene sequence: CDR1 SGHVS, CDR2 FNYEAQ. Trimming left V 1 base short and J 10 bases short, with 14 bases between. The CDR3 contains 14 residues. CDR3 protein: CASSLGGPGREQFF. The CDR3 DNA follows: TGTGCCAGCAGCTTAGGTGGGCCAGGGAGAGAGCAGTTCTTC. The entire variable domain, with the rest obtained from reference TRBV7-6 and TRBJ2-1, is as follows: GAGVSQSPRYKVTKRGQDVALRCDPISGHVSLYWYRQALGQGPEFLTYFNYEAQQDKSGLPNDRFSAERPEGSISTLTIQRTEQRDSAMYRCASSLGGPGREQFFGPGTRLTVL.

This rearrangement joins TRBV30 to TRBJ1-5, with D perhaps TRBD1 (5 bases). Trimming cost V 0 bases and J 7 bases, with 16 bases left between them. Germline values: CDR1 GTSNPN, CDR2 SVGIG (reference sequence). The CDR3 is 15 residues long. The CDR3 bases are TGTGCCTGGAGTGTTCCCGGGACTGGAGGACAGCCCCAGCATTTT. Residues: CAWSVPGTGGQPQHF.

The rearrangement joins TRBV5-1 to TRBJ1-2, with 10 bases aligning to TRBD1. The CDR3 runs 15 residues. The trim removed 4 bases at V and 4 bases at J, leaving 7 bases unmatched. Germline CDR1 reads SGHRS; CDR2 reads YFSETQ. The CDR3 loop reads CASSVDRGRSYGYTF. Written as DNA, the CDR3 is TGCGCCAGCAGCGTTGACAGGGGGCGAAGCTATGGCTACACCTTC.

This clone was counted a few times. The chain is built from TRBV30 and TRBJ2-1, with 8 bases fitting TRBD2. V lost 5 bases to trimming and J lost 1 base; unmatched junction nucleotides: 4. CDR3 length equals 14 residues. Germline-derived CDR1 and CDR2 are GTSNPN and SVGIG (reference sequence). CDR3 in amino acids: CAWRGGNSYNEQFF. The DNA of the CDR3 is TGTGCCTGGCGGGGGGGGAATTCCTACAATGAGCAGTTCTTC.

This clone came up a few times. Other DNA sequences of this sample code for an identical CDR3. The chain recombines TRBV5-1 with TRBJ2-1; no clear D gene. CDR3 length: 11 residues. From germline, CDR1 is SGHRS and CDR2 YFSETQ. Trimming stripped 1 base from V and 9 bases from J, with 5 bases between. DNA for the CDR3: TGCGCCAGCAGCTTGTCGGGTGAGCAGTTCTTC. Translating it yields CASSLSGEQFF.

This clone was counted a few times. The chain links TRBV6-5 to TRBJ2-7; D may be TRBD2 (6 bases). The CDR3 runs to 14 residues. Germline CDR1 and CDR2: MNHEY and SVGAGI. Trimming left V 5 bases short and J 2 bases short, with 13 bases between. The CDR3 DNA reads as TGTGCCAGCAGTCCCGGGACTCGCCCCTACGAGCAGTACTTC. Translation gives CASSPGTRPYEQYF.

This clone was observed once. The V gene is TRBV4-1, the J gene TRBJ2-1; the match to TRBD2 covers 9 bases. CDR3 length: 15 residues. CDR1 is MGHRA and CDR2 is YSYEKL in the germline V gene. Unmatched junction bases numbered 13, after V lost 8 bases and J lost 8 bases. DNA of the CDR3: TGCGCCAGCCAACCCCGTAGCGGGGGCATGTATGAGCAGTTCTTC. Its translation: CASQPRSGGMYEQFF.

This clone was observed a handful of times. The rearrangement links TRBV27 to TRBJ2-5, with D perhaps TRBD2 (7 bases). The CDR3 is 14 amino acids. CDR1 MNHEY and CDR2 SMNVEV come from the germline V gene (reference sequence). V gave up 6 bases and J gave up 5 bases, with 16 bases separating them. CDR3 bases: TGTGCCAGCAGCGCCCCGGGGGGCCGCGAGACCCAGTACTTC. Its translation is CASSAPGGRETQYF.